The TCR beta chain described here comes from a study of long-term antiretroviral therapy in people with HIV. The assay, immunoSEQ v3.0, was run at survey level. Clones were read by immunoSEQ multiplex PCR, and TCRdb kept only the in-frame ones, dropping some. Found here are 30,000 or so clones, over 80% of them singletons; the top ten hold roughly 6.5%. The sequences come from unsorted PBMCs, collected 0.4 years after starting antiretroviral therapy. The sequence was obtained from a man younger than 35 with HIV.

The CDR3 is CASSSLAGGPNTQYF. In DNA form, the CDR3 reads TGTGCCAGTAGTTCCCTAGCGGGGGGGCCAAATACGCAGTATTTT. The chain recombines TRBV19 with TRBJ2-3; 12 bases agree with TRBD2. The CDR3 extends over 15 amino acids. Germline V gene lookup returns CDR1 LNHDA and CDR2 SQIVND (reference sequence). V gave up 5 bases and J gave up 7 bases; unmatched junction bases: 7. The whole variable domain, filled in from reference TRBV19 and TRBJ2-3, reads DGGITQSPKYLFRKEGQNVTLSCEQNLNHDAMYWYRQDPGQGLRLIYYSQIVNDFQKGDIAEGYSVSREKKESFPLTVTSAQKNPTAFYLCASSSLAGGPNTQYFGPGTRLTVL.